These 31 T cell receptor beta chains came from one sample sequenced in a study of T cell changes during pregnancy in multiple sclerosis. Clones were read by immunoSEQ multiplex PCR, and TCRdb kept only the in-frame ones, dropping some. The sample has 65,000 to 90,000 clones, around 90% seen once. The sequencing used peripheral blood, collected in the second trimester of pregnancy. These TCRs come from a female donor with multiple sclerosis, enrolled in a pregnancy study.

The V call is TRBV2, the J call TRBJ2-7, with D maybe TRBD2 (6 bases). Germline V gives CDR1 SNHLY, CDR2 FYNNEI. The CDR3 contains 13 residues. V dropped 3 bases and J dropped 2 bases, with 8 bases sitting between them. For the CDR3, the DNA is TGTGCCAGCAGTGATAGCGGAACCTACGAGCAGTACTTC. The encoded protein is CASSDSGTYEQYF.

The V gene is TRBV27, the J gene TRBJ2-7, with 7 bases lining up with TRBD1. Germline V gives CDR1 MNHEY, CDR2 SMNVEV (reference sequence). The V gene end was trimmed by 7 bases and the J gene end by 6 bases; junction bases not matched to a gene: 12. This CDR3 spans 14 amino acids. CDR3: CASNPRDSASEQYF. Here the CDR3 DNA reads TGTGCCAGCAATCCCCGGGACAGCGCCTCCGAGCAGTACTTC.

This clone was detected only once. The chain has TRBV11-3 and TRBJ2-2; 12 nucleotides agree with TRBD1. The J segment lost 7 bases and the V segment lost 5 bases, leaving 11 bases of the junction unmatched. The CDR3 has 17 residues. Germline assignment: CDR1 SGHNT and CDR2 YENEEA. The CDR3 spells CASSPTGQGAQNGELFF. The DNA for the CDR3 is TGTGCCAGCAGCCCCACGGGACAGGGGGCGCAAAACGGGGAGCTGTTTTTT.

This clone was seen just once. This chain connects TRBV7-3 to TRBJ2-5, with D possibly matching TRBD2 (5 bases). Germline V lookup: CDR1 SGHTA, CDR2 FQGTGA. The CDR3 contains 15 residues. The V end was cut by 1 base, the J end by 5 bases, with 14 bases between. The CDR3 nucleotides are TGTGCCAGCAGCTTAAGAGCGGACCCTTGGGAGACCCAGTACTTC. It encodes CASSLRADPWETQYF.

CDR3 region: CASSRQGSYEQYF. CDR3 in DNA: TGTGCCAGCTCAAGACAGGGTTCCTACGAGCAGTACTTC. The rearrangement uses TRBV18 and TRBJ2-7; TRBD1 agrees at 7 bases. The CDR3 sequence is 13 residues long. J gave up 1 base and V 5 bases, and 2 bases lay outside the gene matches. Per germline, CDR1 KGHSH and CDR2 LQKENI.

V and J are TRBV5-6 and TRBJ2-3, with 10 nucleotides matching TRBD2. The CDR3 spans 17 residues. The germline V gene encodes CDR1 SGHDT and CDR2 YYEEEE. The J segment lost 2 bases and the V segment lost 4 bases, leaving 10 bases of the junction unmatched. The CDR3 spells CASSPRWTSGSTDTQYF. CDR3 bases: TGTGCCAGCAGCCCCCGTTGGACTAGCGGTTCCACAGATACGCAGTATTTT.

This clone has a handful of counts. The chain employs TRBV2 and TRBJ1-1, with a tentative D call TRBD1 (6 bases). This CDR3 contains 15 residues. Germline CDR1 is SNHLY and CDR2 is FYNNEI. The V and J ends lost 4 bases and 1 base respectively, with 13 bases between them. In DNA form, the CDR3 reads TGTGCCAGCAGTGGGAGACAGGCCAGGAACACTGAAGCTTTCTTT. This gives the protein CASSGRQARNTEAFF.

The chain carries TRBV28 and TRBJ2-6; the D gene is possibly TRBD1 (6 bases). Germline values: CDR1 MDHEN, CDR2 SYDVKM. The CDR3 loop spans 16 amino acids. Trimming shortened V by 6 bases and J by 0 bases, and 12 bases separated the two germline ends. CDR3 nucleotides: TGTGCCAGCAGGCGTGGACAGTCCTCTGGGGCCAACGTCCTGACTTTC. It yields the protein CASRRGQSSGANVLTF.

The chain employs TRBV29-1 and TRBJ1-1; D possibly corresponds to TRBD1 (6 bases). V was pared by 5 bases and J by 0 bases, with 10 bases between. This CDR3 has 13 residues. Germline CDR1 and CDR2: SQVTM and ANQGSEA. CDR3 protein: CSVLTGMNTEAFF. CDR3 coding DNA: TGCAGCGTTTTGACAGGCATGAACACTGAAGCTTTCTTT.

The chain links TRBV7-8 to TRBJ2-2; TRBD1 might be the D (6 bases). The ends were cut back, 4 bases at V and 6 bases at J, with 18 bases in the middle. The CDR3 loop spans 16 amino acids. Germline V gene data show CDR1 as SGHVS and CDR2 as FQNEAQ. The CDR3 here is CASSYPPQGMPGELFF. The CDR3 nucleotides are TGTGCCAGCAGCTATCCCCCCCAGGGGATGCCCGGGGAGCTGTTTTTT.

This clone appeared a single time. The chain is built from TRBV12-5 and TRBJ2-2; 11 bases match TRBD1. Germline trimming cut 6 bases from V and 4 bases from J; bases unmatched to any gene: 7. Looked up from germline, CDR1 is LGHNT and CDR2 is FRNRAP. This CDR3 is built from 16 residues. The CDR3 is CASGLLGTGGTGELFF. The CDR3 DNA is TGTGCTAGTGGCCTTCTGGGGACAGGGGGCACCGGGGAGCTGTTTTTT.

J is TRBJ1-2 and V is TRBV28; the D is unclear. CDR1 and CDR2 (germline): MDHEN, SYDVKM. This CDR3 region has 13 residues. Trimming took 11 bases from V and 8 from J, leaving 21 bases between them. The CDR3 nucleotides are TGTGCCTCAAGAGGGCCTGGGGTATACGGCTACACCTTC. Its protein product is CASRGPGVYGYTF.

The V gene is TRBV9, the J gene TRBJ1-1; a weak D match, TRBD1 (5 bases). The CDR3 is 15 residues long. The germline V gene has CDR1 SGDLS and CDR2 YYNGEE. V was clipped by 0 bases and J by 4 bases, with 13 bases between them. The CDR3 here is CASSVGAGGVTEAFF. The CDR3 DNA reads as TGTGCCAGCAGCGTAGGGGCGGGGGGGGTCACTGAAGCTTTCTTT.

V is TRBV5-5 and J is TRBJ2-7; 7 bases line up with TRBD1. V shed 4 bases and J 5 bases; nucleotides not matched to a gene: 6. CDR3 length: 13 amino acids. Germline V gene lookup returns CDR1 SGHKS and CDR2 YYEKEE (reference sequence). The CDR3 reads CASSTTGINEQYF. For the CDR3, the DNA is TGTGCCAGCAGCACGACAGGGATTAACGAGCAGTACTTC.

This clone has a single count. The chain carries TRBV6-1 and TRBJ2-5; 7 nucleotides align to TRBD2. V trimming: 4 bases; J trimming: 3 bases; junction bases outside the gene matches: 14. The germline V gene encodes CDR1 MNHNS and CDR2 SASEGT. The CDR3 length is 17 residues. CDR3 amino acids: CASSGSIGGVGEETQYF. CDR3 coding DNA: TGTGCCAGCAGTGGTAGTATTGGGGGGGTGGGAGAAGAGACCCAGTACTTC.

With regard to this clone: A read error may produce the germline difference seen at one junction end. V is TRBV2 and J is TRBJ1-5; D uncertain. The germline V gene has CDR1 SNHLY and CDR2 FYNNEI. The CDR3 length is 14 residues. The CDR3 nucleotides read TGTGCCAGCAGGGAAGACGTCGCGGGTCAGCCCCAGCATTTT. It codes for CASREDVAGQPQHF.

The CDR3 nucleotides are TGCGCCAGCAGCCAACTAAGCGGGGGGAGGACAGATACGCAGTATTTT. This sequence encodes CASSQLSGGRTDTQYF. The V gene is TRBV4-3, the J gene TRBJ2-3, with 9 bases lining up with TRBD2. Germline V lookup: CDR1 LGHNA, CDR2 YSLEER. The CDR3 is 16 amino acids. V was pared by 2 bases and J by 3 bases, with 6 bases of the junction left unmatched.

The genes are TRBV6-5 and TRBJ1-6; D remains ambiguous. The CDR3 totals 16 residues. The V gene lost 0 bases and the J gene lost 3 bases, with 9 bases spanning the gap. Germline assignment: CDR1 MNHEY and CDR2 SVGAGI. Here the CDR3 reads CASSYSGDLYNSPLHF. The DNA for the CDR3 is TGTGCCAGCAGTTACTCGGGAGACCTCTATAATTCACCCCTCCACTTT.

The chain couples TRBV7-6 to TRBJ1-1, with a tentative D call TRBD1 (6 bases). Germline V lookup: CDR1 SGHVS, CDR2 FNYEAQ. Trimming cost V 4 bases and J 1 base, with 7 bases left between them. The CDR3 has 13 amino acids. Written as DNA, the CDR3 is TGTGCCAGCAGCTGGGACACGAACACTGAAGCTTTCTTT. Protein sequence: CASSWDTNTEAFF.

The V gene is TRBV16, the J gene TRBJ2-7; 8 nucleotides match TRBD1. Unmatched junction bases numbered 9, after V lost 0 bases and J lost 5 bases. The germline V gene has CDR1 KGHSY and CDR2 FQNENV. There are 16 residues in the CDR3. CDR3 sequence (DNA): TGTGCCAGCAGCCAATCGGCAGGACAGGGAGCCCACGAGCAGTACTTC. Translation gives CASSQSAGQGAHEQYF.

Written as DNA, the CDR3 is TGCGCCAGCAGCTTGATAGGGGCGAACCAAGAGACCCAGTACTTC. The encoded protein is CASSLIGANQETQYF. This chain connects TRBV5-1 to TRBJ2-5, with D perhaps matching TRBD1 (5 bases). The V and J ends lost 1 base and 0 bases respectively, with 10 bases between them. The germline V gene has CDR1 SGHRS and CDR2 YFSETQ. There are 15 residues in the CDR3.

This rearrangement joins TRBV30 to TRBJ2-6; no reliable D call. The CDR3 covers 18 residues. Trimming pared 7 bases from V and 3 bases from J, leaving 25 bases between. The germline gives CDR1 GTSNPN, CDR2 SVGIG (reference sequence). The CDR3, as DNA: TGTGCCTACCTTACTAACGCCGAAAGGATTGGTGGGGCCAACGTCCTGACTTTC. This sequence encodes CAYLTNAERIGGANVLTF.

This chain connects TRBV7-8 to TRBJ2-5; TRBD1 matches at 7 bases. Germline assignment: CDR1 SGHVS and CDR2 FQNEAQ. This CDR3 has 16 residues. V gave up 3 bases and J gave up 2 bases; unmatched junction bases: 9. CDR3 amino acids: CASSLRQGVRQETQYF. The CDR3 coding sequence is TGTGCCAGCAGCTTGCGACAGGGTGTGAGGCAAGAGACCCAGTACTTC.

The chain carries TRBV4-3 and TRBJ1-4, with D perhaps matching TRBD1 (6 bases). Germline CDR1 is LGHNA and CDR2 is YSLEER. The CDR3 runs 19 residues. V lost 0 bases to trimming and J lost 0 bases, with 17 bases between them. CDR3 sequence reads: CASSQDHGRGPTTNEKLFF. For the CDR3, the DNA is TGCGCCAGCAGCCAAGATCATGGCAGGGGTCCCACAACTAATGAAAAACTGTTTTTT.

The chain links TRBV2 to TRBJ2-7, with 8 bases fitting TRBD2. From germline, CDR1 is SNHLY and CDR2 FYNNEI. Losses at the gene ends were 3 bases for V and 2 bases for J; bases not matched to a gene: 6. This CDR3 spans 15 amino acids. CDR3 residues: CASSERGRRTYEQYF. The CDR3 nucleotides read TGTGCCAGCAGTGAGCGCGGGAGGCGAACCTACGAGCAGTACTTC.

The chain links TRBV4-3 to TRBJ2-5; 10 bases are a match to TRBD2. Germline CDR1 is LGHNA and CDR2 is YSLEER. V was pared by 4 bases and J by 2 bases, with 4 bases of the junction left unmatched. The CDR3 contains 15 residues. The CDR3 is CASSRIAGGQETQYF. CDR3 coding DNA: TGCGCCAGCAGCCGTATAGCGGGGGGTCAAGAGACCCAGTACTTC.

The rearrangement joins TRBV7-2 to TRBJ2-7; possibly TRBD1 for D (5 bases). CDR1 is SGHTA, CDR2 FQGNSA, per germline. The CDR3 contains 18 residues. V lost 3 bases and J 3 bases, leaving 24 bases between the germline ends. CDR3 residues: CASSLGWQTASRSYEQYF. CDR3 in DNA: TGTGCCAGCAGCTTGGGGTGGCAGACAGCCTCAAGAAGCTACGAGCAGTACTTC.

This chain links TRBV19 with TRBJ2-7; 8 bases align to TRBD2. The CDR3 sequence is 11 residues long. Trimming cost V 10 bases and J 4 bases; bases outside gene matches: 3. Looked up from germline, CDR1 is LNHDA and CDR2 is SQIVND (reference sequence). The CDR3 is CATSGGYEQYF. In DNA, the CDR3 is TGTGCCACTTCGGGGGGGTACGAGCAGTACTTC.

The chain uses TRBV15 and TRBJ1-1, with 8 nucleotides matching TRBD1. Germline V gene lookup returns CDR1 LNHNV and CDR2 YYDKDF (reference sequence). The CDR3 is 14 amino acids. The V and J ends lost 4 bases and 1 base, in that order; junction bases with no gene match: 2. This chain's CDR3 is CATSTGTGNTEAFF. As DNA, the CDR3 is TGTGCCACCAGCACCGGGACAGGGAACACTGAAGCTTTCTTT. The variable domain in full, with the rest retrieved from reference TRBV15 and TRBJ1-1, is DAMVIQNPRYQVTQFGKPVTLSCSQTLNHNVMYWYQQKSSQAPKLLFHYYDKDFNNEADTPDNFQSRRPNTSFCFLDIRSPGLGDTAMYLCATSTGTGNTEAFFGQGTRLTVV.

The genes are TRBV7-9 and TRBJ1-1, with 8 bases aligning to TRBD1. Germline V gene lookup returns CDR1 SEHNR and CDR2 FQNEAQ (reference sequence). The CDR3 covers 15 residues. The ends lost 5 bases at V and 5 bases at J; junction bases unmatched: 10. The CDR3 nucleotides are TGTGCCAGCAGCGCTACCGACAGGGGTCGGACTGAAGCTTTCTTT. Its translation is CASSATDRGRTEAFF.

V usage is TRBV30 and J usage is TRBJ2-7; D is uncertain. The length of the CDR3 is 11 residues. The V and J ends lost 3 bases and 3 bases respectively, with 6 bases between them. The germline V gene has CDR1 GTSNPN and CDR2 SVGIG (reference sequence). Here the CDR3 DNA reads TGTGCCTGGAGGCAGGACTACGAGCAGTACTTC. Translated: CAWRQDYEQYF.